The 25 T cell receptor beta chains given below trace back to one sample, sequenced in a study of cytomegalovirus exposure and HLA in healthy donors. PCR involved 60 Vbeta and 13 Jbeta primers. Repertoires were generated with immunoSEQ multiplex PCR, while TCRdb's copy carries only in-frame clones and drops some. The sample lists 110,000 to 150,000 clones; about two thirds were seen once. Sequenced material: PBMCs. The receptors were sampled from a man aged 55 to 70 in good health and CMV-seronegative.

The chain links TRBV18 to TRBJ1-2, with 9 bases matching TRBD1. This CDR3 is 15 amino acids long. The J segment lost 8 bases and the V segment lost 1 base, leaving 8 bases of the junction unmatched. Per germline, CDR1 KGHSH and CDR2 LQKENI. DNA of the CDR3: TGTGCCAGCTCACCACTCGGGACAGGGAGTGAAGGCTACACCTTC. Protein: CASSPLGTGSEGYTF. Using reference TRBV18 and TRBJ1-2 for the parts outside the CDR3, the full variable domain is NAGVMQNPRHLVRRRGQEARLRCSPMKGHSHVYWYRQLPEEGLKFMVYLQKENIIDESGMPKERFSAEFPKEGPSILRIQQVVRGDSAAYFCASSPLGTGSEGYTFGSGTRLTVV.

J is TRBJ2-7 and V is TRBV27, with D possibly TRBD2 on 5 matching bases. Germline V CDR1 and CDR2: MNHEY, SMNVEV (reference sequence). CDR3 length equals 13 residues. Trimming shortened V by 6 bases and J by 3 bases, and 12 bases separated the two germline ends. This CDR3 reads CASSFGGYYEQYF. The CDR3 DNA is TGTGCCAGCAGCTTCGGCGGGTACTACGAGCAGTACTTC.

This sequence joins TRBV9 and TRBJ2-2; D is ambiguous. This CDR3 is built from 13 residues. CDR1 and CDR2 (germline): SGDLS, YYNGEE. Trimming shortened V by 2 bases and J by 7 bases, and 9 bases separated the two germline ends. CDR3 DNA: TGTGCCAGCAGCGTCGAGGATCTCGGGGAGCTGTTTTTT. Amino acid sequence: CASSVEDLGELFF.

The CDR3 bases are TGTGCCAGCAGCACTACTAGCGGGAGGGAGACCCAGTACTTC. This encodes CASSTTSGRETQYF. The genes are TRBV9 and TRBJ2-5; 12 positions agree with TRBD2. Germline values: CDR1 SGDLS, CDR2 YYNGEE. The V segment lost 4 bases and the J segment 5 bases; nucleotides outside the gene matches: 3. CDR3 length: 14 amino acids.

The chain recombines TRBV7-3 with TRBJ2-3, with 7 nucleotides matching TRBD1. Germline assignment: CDR1 SGHTA and CDR2 FQGTGA. The CDR3 is 15 amino acids. J gave up 3 bases and V 5 bases, and 8 bases lay outside the gene matches. CDR3 region: CASSPSTGRTDTQYF. The DNA for the CDR3 is TGTGCCAGCAGCCCCTCGACAGGGCGGACAGATACGCAGTATTTT. The full variable domain, with the rest looked up from reference TRBV7-3 and TRBJ2-3, is GAGVSQTPSNKVTEKGKYVELRCDPISGHTALYWYRQSLGQGPEFLIYFQGTGAADDSGLPNDRFFAVRPEGSVSTLKIQRTERGDSAVYLCASSPSTGRTDTQYFGPGTRLTVL.

Only a few counts were recorded for this clone. This chain joins TRBV21-1 and TRBJ2-5; no check of the table's D call, TRBD2, against the DNA was made. TRBV21-1 is shown as a pseudogene. The CDR3 consists of 16 residues. The CDR3 region is CASSKAGEGCRETQYF. In DNA form, the CDR3 reads TGTGCCAGCAGCAAAGCAGGGGAGGGATGTAGAGAGACCCAGTACTTC.

This chain connects TRBV7-6 to TRBJ2-1, with TRBD2 matching 11 bases. The CDR3 runs to 15 residues. CDR1 and CDR2 (germline): SGHVS, FNYEAQ. J was trimmed by 8 bases and V by 5 bases; bases with no gene match: 8. The CDR3: CASSRGTSGIYEQFF. The CDR3 DNA reads TGTGCCAGCAGCCGAGGGACTAGCGGTATCTATGAGCAGTTCTTC.

The genes are TRBV6-6 and TRBJ2-2; 14 bases fit TRBD2. Germline V gives CDR1 MNHNY, CDR2 SVGAGI (reference sequence). The CDR3 totals 16 residues. V trimming: 6 bases; J trimming: 6 bases; junction bases outside the gene matches: 6. CDR3 DNA sequence: TGTGCCAGCAGCAAGGGACTAGCGGGAGATTCCGGGGAGCTGTTTTTT. It specifies CASSKGLAGDSGELFF.

The CDR3 nucleotides are TGTGCCAGCAGCTCGTTAACGGGGATACACGCCACCTTC. It codes for CASSSLTGIHATF. V gene TRBV11-2 combines with J gene TRBJ1-2; D gene uncertain. The CDR3 covers 13 residues. V was clipped by 4 bases and J by 13 bases, with 19 bases between them. CDR1 and CDR2 from the germline V gene are SGHAT and FQNNGV.

This clone was observed a handful of times. The chain recombines TRBV5-4 with TRBJ2-3, with D maybe TRBD2 (5 bases). Germline CDR1 reads SGHNT; CDR2 reads YYREEE (reference sequence). Trimming stripped 0 bases from V and 0 bases from J, with 8 bases between. The CDR3 has 15 residues. CDR3 residues: CASSLVGGSTDTQYF. Written as DNA, the CDR3 is TGTGCCAGCAGCTTGGTGGGCGGGAGCACAGATACGCAGTATTTT.

The J gene is TRBJ2-1, the V gene TRBV13; 7 nucleotides line up with TRBD2. Germline V lookup: CDR1 PRHDT, CDR2 FYEKMQ (reference sequence). There are 16 residues in the CDR3. V dropped 0 bases and J dropped 2; count of bases not matched to a gene: 4. CDR3 region: CASSLGSGVAYNEQFF. In DNA, the CDR3 is TGTGCCAGCAGCTTAGGGAGCGGGGTCGCCTACAATGAGCAGTTCTTC. The full variable domain, rest sourced from reference TRBV13 and TRBJ2-1, is AAGVIQSPRHLIKEKRETATLKCYPIPRHDTVYWYQQGPGQDPQFLISFYEKMQSDKGSIPDRFSAQQFSDYHSELNMSSLELGDSALYFCASSLGSGVAYNEQFFGPGTRLTVL.

This chain connects TRBV7-9 to TRBJ2-7; 8 nucleotides agree with TRBD1. Per the germline V gene, CDR1 is SEHNR and CDR2 is FQNEAQ (reference sequence). The CDR3 totals 14 residues. After removal of 5 bases from V and 2 bases from J, the junction contained 5 bases not matched to a gene. The CDR3 DNA follows: TGTGCCAGCAGCCTTGGACAGGGCACCTACGAGCAGTACTTC. Amino acid sequence: CASSLGQGTYEQYF.

The V and J genes are TRBV6-6 and TRBJ2-3, with 14 bases lining up with TRBD2. CDR1 MNHNY and CDR2 SVGAGI come from the germline V gene (reference sequence). The V and J ends lost 4 bases and 3 bases, in that order; junction bases with no gene match: 0. CDR3 length equals 15 residues. CDR3 bases: TGTGCCAGCAGTTGGACTAGCGGGAGGACAGATACGCAGTATTTT. Residues: CASSWTSGRTDTQYF.

The genes are TRBV6-5 and TRBJ1-3; D possibly corresponds to TRBD1 (5 bases). Trimming stripped 2 bases from V and 0 bases from J, with 11 bases between. The CDR3 length is 16 residues. Germline V gives CDR1 MNHEY, CDR2 SVGAGI. CDR3 in amino acids: CASSYRGGLSGNTIYF. The CDR3 nucleotides read TGTGCCAGCAGTTACAGGGGAGGACTCTCTGGAAACACCATATATTTT.

This chain uses TRBV19 with TRBJ1-1; perhaps TRBD1 as D (5 bases). Per germline, CDR1 LNHDA and CDR2 SQIVND (reference sequence). This CDR3 comprises 14 residues. Trimming stripped 6 bases from V and 1 base from J, with 12 bases between. CDR3 loop: CASSEPTGNTEAFF. The DNA of the CDR3 is TGTGCCAGTAGCGAGCCCACAGGGAACACTGAAGCTTTCTTT.

CDR3 sequence (DNA): TGTGCCAGTAGTGACAGCTCCACATATAGCAATCAGCCCCAGCATTTT. Residues: CASSDSSTYSNQPQHF. V is TRBV19 and J is TRBJ1-5; D is perhaps TRBD1 (5 bases). The CDR3 contains 16 residues. Germline CDR1 reads LNHDA; CDR2 reads SQIVND (reference sequence). Trimming left V 5 bases short and J 0 bases short, with 14 bases between.

In regard to this clone: The sample contains more than one DNA sequence encoding this CDR3. The CDR3 here is CASSPTDSRETQYF. The CDR3 DNA follows: TGTGCCAGCAGCCCCACGGACAGTCGGGAGACCCAGTACTTC. This chain links TRBV11-2 with TRBJ2-5, with D possibly matching TRBD1 (6 bases). V lost 5 bases and J lost 5, with 15 bases in between. There are 14 residues in the CDR3. Germline lookup yields CDR1 SGHAT and CDR2 FQNNGV.

The V call is TRBV30, the J call TRBJ1-2, with TRBD1 identical over 7 bases. Germline V gene data show CDR1 as GTSNPN and CDR2 as SVGIG (reference sequence). This CDR3 has 13 residues. J was trimmed by 7 bases and V by 2 bases; bases with no gene match: 7. The CDR3 protein is CAWSQTGEGGYTF. CDR3 coding DNA: TGTGCCTGGAGTCAAACAGGGGAAGGTGGCTACACCTTC.

This chain connects TRBV5-1 to TRBJ2-6, with D hard to call. The germline gives CDR1 SGHRS, CDR2 YFSETQ. V was pared by 0 bases and J by 2 bases, with 3 bases between. This CDR3 has 14 amino acids. The CDR3: CASSLGPGANVLTF. The CDR3 bases are TGCGCCAGCAGCTTGGGGCCTGGGGCCAACGTCCTGACTTTC.

In this sample, this clone turned up a few times. The chain is built from TRBV6-5 and TRBJ1-2, with TRBD1 as a possible D gene (5 bases). The CDR3 has 15 amino acids. V shed 2 bases and J shed 6 bases, with 16 bases lying between them. CDR1 is MNHEY and CDR2 is SVGAGI in the germline V gene. The CDR3 coding sequence is TGTGCCAGCAGTTACCAGGGCCCAGGTGTGGATGGCTACACCTTC. This encodes CASSYQGPGVDGYTF.

The chain uses TRBV27 and TRBJ1-1, with 9 positions matching TRBD1. The germline gives CDR1 MNHEY, CDR2 SMNVEV (reference sequence). V lost 7 bases, J lost 6 bases, and 3 bases stayed unmatched. The CDR3 contains 12 residues. CDR3 in DNA: TGTGCCAGCAAGACAGGGGGAGCTGAAGCTTTCTTT. This encodes CASKTGGAEAFF.

CDR3: CASSRTGDSYNEQFF. The DNA for the CDR3 is TGCGCCAGCAGCCGGACAGGGGACTCCTACAATGAGCAGTTCTTC. This chain uses TRBV5-1 with TRBJ2-1; 9 bases are shared with TRBD1. Germline V gene sequence: CDR1 SGHRS, CDR2 YFSETQ. V lost 4 bases to trimming and J lost 0 bases; unmatched junction nucleotides: 2. The CDR3 has 15 amino acids.

V is TRBV6-1 and J is TRBJ1-2; D is undetermined. Trimming left V 1 base short and J 7 bases short, with 4 bases between. The CDR3 runs 11 residues. Germline-derived CDR1 and CDR2 are MNHNS and SASEGT. CDR3 amino acids: CASSEVGGYTF. Written as DNA, the CDR3 is TGTGCCAGCAGTGAAGTCGGTGGCTACACCTTC.

The count of this clone is one. The chain links TRBV28 to TRBJ2-3; D not resolved. In germline, CDR1 is MDHEN, CDR2 SYDVKM. Trimming stripped 3 bases from V and 2 bases from J, with 3 bases between. There are 12 residues in the CDR3. The CDR3 region is CASSFSTDTQYF. CDR3 sequence (DNA): TGTGCCAGCAGTTTCTCCACAGATACGCAGTATTTT.

The chain combines TRBV7-2 with TRBJ2-7; 7 bases fit TRBD2. Trimming removed 3 bases from V and 6 bases from J; junction bases left unmatched: 2. The CDR3 is 12 amino acids. Per germline, CDR1 SGHTA and CDR2 FQGNSA. The CDR3 DNA sequence: TGTGCCAGCAGCTTCAGGGAGGGCGAGCAGTACTTC. Translation gives CASSFREGEQYF.